The rows below give T cell receptor beta chains drawn from one sample of a study of blood T cell repertoires in COVID-19. TCRdb's table, derived via immunoSEQ multiplex PCR, lists solely in-frame clones and lacks some. The sample consists of around 140,000 clones, over 80% of them appearing once. Sample: peripheral blood. These receptors were collected from a man aged 30-40 years with COVID-19, enrolled during active disease. The CDR3 runs from the conserved cysteine through the conserved F or W. D genes are given only for firm matches. Only part of the rows carry a size: once, few, many, or a class if the clone is expanded.

. TRBJ1-2 TRBV6-5 TRBD1 CASRTTGVGYGYTF TGTGCCAGCAGGACCACAGGGGTTGGGTATGGCTACACCTTC
once TRBJ1-2 TRBV24-1 TRBD1 CATSDSDRGGYGYTF TGTGCCACCAGTGATTCAGACAGGGGCGGTTATGGCTACACCTTC
. TRBJ2-2 TRBV13 . CASSLPAGELFF TGTGCCAGCAGCTTACCAGCCGGGGAGCTGTTTTTT
. TRBJ2-1 TRBV7-9 TRBD1 CASSPIRDRGVEQFF TGTGCCAGCAGCCCAATCCGGGACAGGGGGGTTGAGCAGTTCTTC
. TRBJ1-5 TRBV7-2 . CASSSGQPSQPQHF TGTGCCAGCAGCTCCGGACAGCCGAGCCAGCCCCAGCATTTT
. TRBJ1-2 TRBV7-2 . CASSLAWQGLGYTF TGTGCCAGCAGCTTAGCGTGGCAGGGGTTGGGCTACACCTTC
. TRBJ2-6 TRBV11-1 TRBD2 CASSLRGRGANVLTF TGTGCCAGCAGCTTGCGGGGGAGAGGGGCCAACGTCCTGACTTTC
. TRBJ2-7 TRBV4-1 . CASSQLLEAEQYF TGCGCCAGCAGCCAATTACTAGAGGCCGAGCAGTACTTC
. TRBJ2-6 TRBV5-5 TRBD1 CASSATGGSGANVLTF TGTGCCAGCAGCGCCACAGGGGGCTCTGGGGCCAACGTCCTGACTTTC
. TRBJ2-1 TRBV19 TRBD2 CASSPLAVSYNEQFF TGTGCCAGTAGTCCACTAGCGGTTTCCTACAATGAGCAGTTCTTC
. TRBJ1-5 TRBV27 TRBD1 CASSWTGGQPPQHF TGTGCCAGCAGTTGGACAGGGGGGCAGCCGCCCCAGCATTTT
once TRBJ1-6 TRBV28 . CASSPPEGMNSPLHF TGTGCCAGCAGCCCGCCGGAGGGGATGAATTCACCCCTCCACTTT
. TRBJ2-5 TRBV7-8 . CASSFVRHPQEETQYF TGTGCCAGCAGCTTCGTAAGACACCCCCAAGAGGAGACCCAGTACTTC
once TRBJ1-2 TRBV7-9 . CASSLSGQGGYTF TGTGCCAGCAGCTTATCAGGGCAGGGCGGCTACACCTTC